This T cell receptor (beta chain) was identified during a study of Tregs in tolerant kidney transplant recipients. From germline, CDR1 is SNHLY and CDR2 FYNNEI. There are 18 residues in the CDR3. Deletions cut 6 bases from V and 0 bases from J, with 23 bases between. Using immunoSEQ multiplex PCR, the repertoire was profiled, and TCRdb retains in-frame clones only, with some absent. The sample is made up of about 52,000 clones, and the top ten hold about 0.83% of it. Details on this clone: Read coverage stops 3 residues before the CDR3 terminus; the germline J gene supplies the remainder.

The chain carries TRBV2 and TRBJ1-1; tentatively, D is TRBD1 (6 bases). This specimen was CD4+ T cells from blood, taken before the transplant. This TCR derives from a human donor who received a combined kidney and bone marrow transplant. The CDR3 DNA, read in part, is TGTGCCAGCAGCGGGCATCCAGGGACACCTTTCTTGAACACTGAA. It codes for CASSGHPGTPFLNTE. The full CDR3 protein reads CASSGHPGTPFLNTEAFF.